The rows below give T cell receptor beta chains drawn from one sample of a study of T cell repertoires in cytomegalovirus infection. From the reads, TCRdb called clonotypes with MiXCR, one entry per CDR3 protein. The table lists about 770,000 distinct CDR3 sequences, about 27% of them singletons. For these TCRs, the target antigens are not known. The sample was cultured CD8+ T cells from PBMCs, taken from culture after CMV antigen stimulation. These receptors were obtained from a human donor in good health (CMV status not recorded). Some clones in this sample may be carry-over from other donors' samples. Both conserved end residues are part of each CDR3. D genes are given only for firm matches. Rows give clone size only sometimes, using once, few, many, or a class for an expanded clone.

D: NA; V: TRBV6-2/TRBV6-3; size: few; length: 13; J: TRBJ2-7; DNA: TGTGCCAGCACCCTCCAGGGTACCTACGAGCAGTACTTC; CDR3: CASTLQGTYEQYF
D: TRBD2; V: TRBV12-3/TRBV12-4; size: NA; length: 17; J: TRBJ2-1; DNA: TGTGCCAGCAGTGGGACTAGCGGGGCCCTGGACCCCAATGAGCAGTTCTTC; CDR3: CASSGTSGALDPNEQFF
D: TRBD1; V: TRBV12-3/TRBV12-4; size: few; length: 15; J: TRBJ2-6; DNA: TGTGCCAGCAGGACAGGGGGGTTTGGGGCCAACGTCCTGACTTTC; CDR3: CASRTGGFGANVLTF
D: TRBD2; V: TRBV6-6; size: few; length: 16; J: TRBJ2-3; DNA: TGTGCCAGCAGTGTCTTACTAGCGGGTGGGACAGATACGCAGTATTTT; CDR3: CASSVLLAGGTDTQYF
D: NA; V: TRBV7-2; size: NA; length: 17; J: TRBJ1-1; DNA: TGTGCCAGCAGCTTATACGGGACGGCGACTTTGAACACTGAAGCTTTCTTT; CDR3: CASSLYGTATLNTEAFF
D: NA; V: TRBV12-3/TRBV12-4; size: NA; length: 12; J: TRBJ1-2; DNA: TGTGCCAGCCGAGTGGGGTCCTATGGCTACACCTTC; CDR3: CASRVGSYGYTF
D: NA; V: TRBV29-1; size: NA; length: 10; J: TRBJ1-1; DNA: TGCAGCGTTTGGAACGGTAAAGCTTTCTTT; CDR3: CSVWNGKAFF
D: NA; V: TRBV10-3; size: NA; length: 15; J: TRBJ1-2; DNA: TGTGCCATCAGTGAGCCCTTGGTCGGTAACTATGGCTACACCTTC; CDR3: CAISEPLVGNYGYTF
D: NA; V: TRBV6-2/TRBV6-3; size: NA; length: 14; J: TRBJ1-1; DNA: TGTGCCAGCAGTTATTGGGAAGGGAACACTGAAGCTTTCTTT; CDR3: CASSYWEGNTEAFF
D: NA; V: TRBV4-1; size: few; length: 17; J: TRBJ1-1; DNA: TGCGCCAGCAGCCAAGATCATCAGTGGGGTGGCGGCACTGAAGCTTTCTTT; CDR3: CASSQDHQWGGGTEAFF
D: TRBD1; V: TRBV7-8; size: few; length: 14; J: TRBJ2-7; DNA: TGTGCCAGCAGCCCCAGGGACAGCGCCTACGAGCAGTACTTC; CDR3: CASSPRDSAYEQYF
D: TRBD2; V: TRBV12-3/TRBV12-4; size: many; length: 17; J: TRBJ2-3; DNA: TGTGCCAGCAGTTTGGGACTAGCGGGGGCCCACACAGATACGCAGTATTTT; CDR3: CASSLGLAGAHTDTQYF
D: NA; V: TRBV12-3/TRBV12-4; size: few; length: 14; J: TRBJ1-3; DNA: TGTGCCAGCACCGACGGCTACTCTGGAAACACCATATATTTT; CDR3: CASTDGYSGNTIYF
D: NA; V: TRBV6-5; size: few; length: 15; J: TRBJ2-2; DNA: TGTGCCAGCAGTTACCCCCCGGGGAACACCGGGGAGCTGTTTTTT; CDR3: CASSYPPGNTGELFF
D: NA; V: TRBV6-6; size: NA; length: 14; J: TRBJ1-4; DNA: TGTGCCAGCAGCTATACGGGACGTAATGAAAAACTGTTTTTT; CDR3: CASSYTGRNEKLFF
D: NA; V: TRBV28; size: few; length: 15; J: TRBJ2-3; DNA: TGTGCCAGCAGTTTAAGTGGGGTGGGGCTAGATACGCAGTATTTT; CDR3: CASSLSGVGLDTQYF
D: NA; V: TRBV6-1; size: few; length: 13; J: TRBJ2-7; DNA: TGTGCCAGCAGTGAAGGGGGCAGGGGGGCGCAGTACTTC; CDR3: CASSEGGRGAQYF
D: TRBD1; V: TRBV19; size: NA; length: 14; J: TRBJ1-1; DNA: TGTGCCAGTAGTATATGGACAGGGGGCAGTGAAGCTTTCTTT; CDR3: CASSIWTGGSEAFF
D: NA; V: TRBV6-5; size: NA; length: 14; J: TRBJ2-2; DNA: TGTGCCAGCAGTTACACCAGGGGAACCGGGGAGCTGTTTTTT; CDR3: CASSYTRGTGELFF
D: NA; V: TRBV5-3; size: NA; length: 17; J: TRBJ2-1; DNA: TGTGCCAGCAGCGGCCAGCAGGGGGGGCAAGGCTACAATGAGCAGTTCTTC; CDR3: CASSGQQGGQGYNEQFF
D: TRBD1; V: TRBV19; size: few; length: 12; J: TRBJ1-2; DNA: TGTGCCAGTAGTCCCCTGACAGGGTACTACACCTTC; CDR3: CASSPLTGYYTF
D: NA; V: TRBV27; size: NA; length: 17; J: TRBJ2-3; DNA: TGTGCCAGCAGTTTACGACCAGTGATGCCAAGCACAGATACGCAGTATTTT; CDR3: CASSLRPVMPSTDTQYF
D: NA; V: TRBV27; size: NA; length: 17; J: TRBJ2-2; DNA: TGTGCCAGCAGTCCTCTGGACTACTTTACCACCCGCGGGGAGCTGTTTTTT; CDR3: CASSPLDYFTTRGELFF
D: TRBD1; V: TRBV27; size: few; length: 17; J: TRBJ2-3; DNA: TGTGCCAGCAGTTTAGCCTCGGGACAGGGGATATGGGATACGCAGTATTTT; CDR3: CASSLASGQGIWDTQYF
D: TRBD1; V: TRBV20-1; size: NA; length: 14; J: TRBJ1-6; DNA: TGCAGTGCTAGAGGAGGACAGGGAAATTCACCCCTCCACTTT; CDR3: CSARGGQGNSPLHF
D: TRBD1; V: TRBV12-3/TRBV12-4; size: NA; length: 14; J: TRBJ1-4; DNA: TGTGCCAGCAACCTGGACAGGACCGATGAAAAACTGTTTTTT; CDR3: CASNLDRTDEKLFF
D: NA; V: TRBV7-9; size: NA; length: 17; J: TRBJ1-4; DNA: TGTGCCAGCAGCTTCCTGACACGCCTTGCAACTAATGAAAAACTGTTTTTT; CDR3: CASSFLTRLATNEKLFF
D: TRBD1; V: TRBV7-8; size: many; length: 18; J: TRBJ2-7; DNA: TGTGCCAGCTTCTCCTCCCCCTCTATCAGGGACAGAGCCTACGAGCAGTACTTC; CDR3: CASFSSPSIRDRAYEQYF
D: NA; V: TRBV7-1; size: NA; length: 12; J: TRBJ1-1; DNA: TGTGCCAGCATGGGTACTTGGACTGAAGCTTTCTTT; CDR3: CASMGTWTEAFF
D: NA; V: TRBV6-2/TRBV6-3; size: few; length: 15; J: TRBJ1-2; DNA: TGTGCCAGCAGTTACTCGGTCCGTCTGAACTATGGCTACACCTTC; CDR3: CASSYSVRLNYGYTF
D: NA; V: TRBV19; size: NA; length: 16; J: TRBJ1-1; DNA: TGTGCCAGTAGCCCGTCCACACAGGGTTACGACACTGAAGCTTTCTTT; CDR3: CASSPSTQGYDTEAFF
D: NA; V: TRBV7-8; size: many; length: 12; J: TRBJ2-7; DNA: TGTGCCAGCACCCCGTCGGGGTACGAGCAGTACTTC; CDR3: CASTPSGYEQYF
D: TRBD1; V: TRBV7-6; size: NA; length: 17; J: TRBJ1-4; DNA: TGTGCCAGCAGCATGATGGTGTGGGGACAGATCAATGAAAAACTGTTTTTT; CDR3: CASSMMVWGQINEKLFF